The entry that follows covers one TCR beta chain sequence. The target antigen is unknown. Trimming took off 0 bases at V and 4 bases at J, with 11 bases between the two ends. Looked up from germline, CDR1 is MNHEY and CDR2 is SMNVEV (reference sequence). This CDR3 is built from 15 residues. The naive CD8 subset, CD45RO-negative cells positively selected for CCR7, excluded terminally differentiated effector memory CD45RA+ cells. Recent acute infections and vaccinations were absent in the healthy HIV-negative adult donors. Only Caucasian adults living in Nashville, Tennessee made up the donor group. The data were taken from a study of shared clonotypes between healthy human individuals. Study-wide context: A donor's plate count was three for CD4 naive and three for CD4 memory; CD8 naive had two and CD8 memory one.

TCRdb keeps only in-frame clones here, not all; method: immunoSEQ multiplex PCR. The sample includes roughly 2.1 million clones, under 95% of them seen just once. Overall study results and limits: Naive subsets tended to show greater estimated richness than memory subsets.

V usage is TRBV27 and J usage is TRBJ2-3; tentatively, D is TRBD2 (5 bases). The sample taken for sequencing was naive CD8+ T cells from PBMCs. The sequence was obtained from a man aged 18 to 29 in good health. Some clones in this sample may be carry-over from other donors' samples. CDR3 nucleotides: TGTGCCAGCAGTTTATCGAGGGTAGCGCCAGATACGCAGTATTTT. Amino acids: CASSLSRVAPDTQYF.